Each of the 5 T cell receptor beta chains below was sequenced from the same sample in a study of response to subunit inactivated influenza vaccine. Each CDR3 protein is one row after TCRdb ran MiXCR on the RT-PCR reads. The table shows about 780,000 distinct CDR3 sequences, with around 18% occurring only once. The sequenced sample was PBMCs from blood, obtained less than 6 days after vaccination. Receptors originate from a man in his fifties or sixties who received an inactivated influenza vaccine.

This clonotype was seen at least ten times. The chain has TRBV20-1 and TRBJ1-5; TRBD1 might be the D (5 bases). The CDR3 covers 13 residues. Germline V gene lookup returns CDR1 DFQATT and CDR2 SNEGSKA (reference sequence). V was cut by 1 base and J by 1 base, with 5 bases left in between. CDR3 in amino acids: CSARGGSNQPQHF. In DNA, the CDR3 is TGCAGTGCTAGAGGGGGGAGCAATCAGCCCCAGCATTTT.

This chain connects TRBV28 to TRBJ2-3, with TRBD2 identical over 7 bases. The CDR3 length is 15 residues. With 0 bases clipped from V and 4 bases from J, the junction kept 4 bases outside the gene matches. From germline, CDR1 is MDHEN and CDR2 SYDVKM. The CDR3 protein is CASSLWTSPSDTQYF. For the CDR3, the DNA is TGTGCCAGCAGTTTATGGACTAGCCCTTCAGATACGCAGTATTTT.

The sample holds a few counts of this clonotype. This chain connects TRBV6-2 or TRBV6-3 to TRBJ2-1, with TRBD2 identical over 10 bases. The CDR3 totals 16 residues. The trim removed 5 bases at V and 9 bases at J, leaving 13 bases unmatched. From germline, CDR1 is MNHEY and CDR2 SVGEGT. The CDR3 sequence: CASSVLVGLARTEQFF. Written as DNA, the CDR3 is TGTGCCAGCAGTGTTTTGGTGGGACTAGCGCGAACTGAGCAGTTCTTC.

This clonotype was detected many times. The V and J genes are TRBV6-2 or TRBV6-3 and TRBJ2-5; D could derive from TRBD1 or TRBD2 (6 bases each). The V end was cut by 5 bases, the J end by 2 bases, with 33 bases between. This CDR3 has 21 residues. The germline V gene encodes CDR1 MNHEY and CDR2 SVGEGT. The CDR3 protein is CASSTSWGAASSIVRQETQYF. CDR3 in DNA: TGTGCCAGCAGTACCTCATGGGGGGCCGCGAGCTCTATAGTTAGGCAAGAGACCCAGTACTTC.

In this sample, this clonotype turned up a few times. The chain couples TRBV6-5 to TRBJ2-3; 7 nucleotides match TRBD1. The J segment lost 0 bases and the V segment lost 2 bases, leaving 2 bases of the junction unmatched. The CDR3 length is 15 residues. Germline values: CDR1 MNHEY, CDR2 SVGAGI. The CDR3 loop is CASSYTGQSTDTQYF. The CDR3 DNA follows: TGTGCCAGCAGTTACACGGGACAGAGCACAGATACGCAGTATTTT.